This T cell receptor beta chain stems from a study of cytomegalovirus exposure and HLA in healthy donors. Study-wide background: Of all 400 or so donors who were genotyped, 80% to 85% belonged to the Caucasian-associated ancestry cluster. Whole-study results and caveats: In an earlier analysis, most TCR beta V segments were productive about 90% or about 30% of the time. In a later analysis, TCR beta V- and J-gene trimming showed a link to a missense DCLRE1C variant.

CDR3 length equals 12 residues. In germline, CDR1 is MDHEN, CDR2 SYDVKM. Trimming took 1 base from V and 7 from J, leaving 7 bases between them. Note on this clone: The target antigen is unknown.

The PCR contained 60 Vbeta and 13 Jbeta primers. The repertoire was sequenced with immunoSEQ multiplex PCR; TCRdb's copy has only in-frame clones and lacks some. The sample lists some 140,000 clones; about 66% were seen once. Sequencing was carried out using PBMCs. The sequence came from a human donor in good health. J is TRBJ1-2 and V is TRBV28, with D perhaps matching TRBD1 (5 bases). CDR3 nucleotides: TGTGCCAGCAGTTTATCAGGGATTGGCTACACCTTC. It specifies CASSLSGIGYTF.